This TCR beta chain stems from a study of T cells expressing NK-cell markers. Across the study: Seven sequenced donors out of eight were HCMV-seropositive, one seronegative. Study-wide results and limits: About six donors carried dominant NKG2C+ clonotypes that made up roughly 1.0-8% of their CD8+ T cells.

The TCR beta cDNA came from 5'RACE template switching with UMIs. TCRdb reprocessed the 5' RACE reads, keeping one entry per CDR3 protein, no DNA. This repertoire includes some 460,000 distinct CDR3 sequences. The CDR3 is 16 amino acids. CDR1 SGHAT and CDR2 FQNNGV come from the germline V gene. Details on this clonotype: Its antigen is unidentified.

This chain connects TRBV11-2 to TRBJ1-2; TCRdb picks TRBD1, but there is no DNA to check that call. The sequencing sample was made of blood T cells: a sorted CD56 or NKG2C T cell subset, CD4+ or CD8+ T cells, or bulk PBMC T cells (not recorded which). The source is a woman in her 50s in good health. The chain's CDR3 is CASSLSLGTTMYGYTF.